Sequencing of this TCR beta chain was carried out in a study of blood T cell repertoires in COVID-19. As for the study in general: Acute and convalescent COVID-19 specimens originated in the United States, Italy and Spain.

In the study's own analysis: Quantification of nucleated cells was approximated via reference gene primer amplification. The data were produced by immunoSEQ multiplex PCR, yet TCRdb's version contains in-frame clones alone and is incomplete. Clonal size and the V and J genes are those of that table, whereas D and trimming came from the DNA. The sample has about 670,000 clones; approximately 90% are singletons. CDR1 and CDR2 from the germline V gene are SGHRS and YFSETQ. With 1 base removed from V and 9 bases from J, the gap between germline ends came to 13 bases. The CDR3 totals 13 residues. The source is a woman between 18 and 30 years old with acute or convalescent COVID-19. The sequenced sample was peripheral blood. V gene TRBV5-1 combines with J gene TRBJ1-1; no firm D call. The CDR3 bases are TGCGCCAGCAGCTTGTTCGTTTCAGAACAAGCTTTCTTT. Translation: CASSLFVSEQAFF.